These 31 T cell receptor beta chains originate from one sample sequenced in a study of OX40 agonist ivuxolimab in advanced cancers. Sequenced by immunoSEQ multiplex PCR; TCRdb stores in-frame clones only, minus some. Among around 57,000 clones listed, roughly 84% were seen once. The sequencing used CD4+ or CD8+ T cells sorted from blood, collected in a trial of the OX40 agonist ivuxolimab. These receptors all come from an adult with an advanced solid tumor such as melanoma, head and neck, liver or kidney cancer.

Concerning this clone itself: Sequence at one end of the junction differs from germline and may be a read error. V usage is TRBV7-9 and J usage is TRBJ2-1; D remains unclear. CDR1 and CDR2 (germline): SEHNR, FQNEAQ (reference sequence). There are 15 residues in the CDR3. The CDR3 sequence: CASNLFVSGNNEQFF. The CDR3 region has the DNA TGTGCCAGCAACTTATTTGTTAGTGGAAACAATGAGCAGTTCTTC.

The chain uses TRBV2 and TRBJ2-2; 9 nucleotides align to TRBD2. After removal of 8 bases from V and 4 bases from J, the junction contained 8 bases not matched to a gene. In germline, CDR1 is SNHLY, CDR2 FYNNEI. The CDR3 is 15 amino acids. The CDR3 DNA is TGTGCCAGCTGTGGGACTAGCTCCTTCACCGGGGAGCTGTTTTTT. This translates into CASCGTSSFTGELFF.

The chain is built from TRBV4-2 and TRBJ2-7, with a tentative D call TRBD1 (8 bases). V lost 1 base and J 2 bases, leaving 15 bases between the germline ends. Germline CDR1 is LGHNA and CDR2 is YNFKEQ. The CDR3 is 16 amino acids. The CDR3 loop is CASSQAQGGDTYEQYF. The DNA of the CDR3 is TGTGCCAGCAGCCAAGCACAGGGGGGGGACACCTACGAGCAGTACTTC.

The chain links TRBV7-9 to TRBJ2-1; D is perhaps TRBD1 (6 bases). The CDR3 runs 14 residues. Looked up from germline, CDR1 is SEHNR and CDR2 is FQNEAQ (reference sequence). Trimming took 7 bases from V and 0 from J, leaving 10 bases between them. Here the CDR3 reads CASTGQNSYNEQFF. The CDR3 coding sequence is TGTGCCAGCACCGGACAGAACTCCTACAATGAGCAGTTCTTC.

V usage is TRBV6-1 and J usage is TRBJ1-4; D call uncertain. Trimming took off 6 bases at V and 7 bases at J, with 9 bases between the two ends. Germline assignment: CDR1 MNHNS and CDR2 SASEGT. The CDR3 is 12 residues long. The CDR3 nucleotides are TGTGCCAGCAGGCCGGGTGGTGAAAAACTGTTTTTT. Encoded protein: CASRPGGEKLFF.

V usage is TRBV28 and J usage is TRBJ2-7; D unclear. The CDR3 has 13 residues. In germline, CDR1 is MDHEN, CDR2 SYDVKM. Trimming pared 6 bases from V and 4 bases from J, leaving 13 bases between. The CDR3 bases are TGTGCCAGCAGCTCACCATCCGGATACGAGCAGTACTTC. Translating it yields CASSSPSGYEQYF. The full variable domain, with the rest looked up from reference TRBV28 and TRBJ2-7, is DVKVTQSSRYLVKRTGEKVFLECVQDMDHENMFWYRQDPGLGLRLIYFSYDVKMKEKGDIPEGYSVSREKKERFSLILESASTNQTSMYLCASSSPSGYEQYFGPGTRLTVT.

The genes are TRBV7-8 and TRBJ2-2, with D maybe TRBD2 (6 bases). Germline-derived CDR1 and CDR2 are SGHVS and FQNEAQ. V was cut by 4 bases and J by 1 base, with 13 bases left in between. There are 16 residues in the CDR3. CDR3: CASSYGSGENTGELFF. Here the CDR3 DNA reads TGTGCCAGCAGCTACGGGTCGGGGGAGAACACCGGGGAGCTGTTTTTT. The entire variable domain, with the rest obtained from reference TRBV7-8 and TRBJ2-2, is as follows: GAGVSQSPRYKVAKRGQDVALRCDPISGHVSLFWYQQALGQGPEFLTYFQNEAQLDKSGLPSDRFFAERPEGSVSTLKIQRTQQEDSAVYLCASSYGSGENTGELFFGEGSRLTVL.

V usage is TRBV19 and J usage is TRBJ2-6; 11 bases line up with TRBD2. The length of the CDR3 is 18 residues. V trimming: 5 bases; J trimming: 0 bases; junction bases outside the gene matches: 6. Per the germline V gene, CDR1 is LNHDA and CDR2 is SQIVND (reference sequence). The CDR3 loop reads CASSPRLAGSSGANVLTF. DNA of the CDR3: TGTGCCAGTAGTCCACGACTAGCGGGGAGCTCTGGGGCCAACGTCCTGACTTTC.

The chain links TRBV29-1 to TRBJ2-5; 8 positions match TRBD2. The CDR3 has 13 amino acids. The germline V gene has CDR1 SQVTM and CDR2 ANQGSEA. The V segment lost 6 bases and the J segment 1 base; nucleotides outside the gene matches: 4. CDR3 residues: CSVELAVQETQYF. CDR3 nucleotide sequence: TGCAGCGTCGAACTAGCGGTCCAAGAGACCCAGTACTTC.

The genes are TRBV5-1 and TRBJ2-7; D not certain. The CDR3 sequence is 14 residues long. Trimming left V 0 bases short and J 3 bases short, with 10 bases between. Germline CDR1 is SGHRS and CDR2 is YFSETQ. The CDR3 protein is CASSLADFRYEQYF. In nucleotides, the CDR3 is TGCGCCAGCAGCTTGGCCGATTTCCGCTACGAGCAGTACTTC.

This clone was detected a few times. The rearrangement joins TRBV30 to TRBJ1-3; unclear D gene. Trimming took 1 base from V and 0 from J, leaving 1 base between them. CDR1 and CDR2 from the germline V gene are GTSNPN and SVGIG (reference sequence). CDR3 length: 12 amino acids. CDR3 region: CAWSGSGNTIYF. The CDR3 coding sequence is TGTGCCTGGAGTGGCTCTGGAAACACCATATATTTT.

V gene TRBV7-9 combines with J gene TRBJ2-1, with a weak D call TRBD2 (5 bases). The CDR3 runs 15 residues. Looked up from germline, CDR1 is SEHNR and CDR2 is FQNEAQ (reference sequence). Trimming took off 7 bases at V and 7 bases at J, with 20 bases between the two ends. CDR3: CASIKTSRIENEQFF. CDR3 DNA sequence: TGTGCCAGCATCAAAACTAGTCGAATTGAAAATGAGCAGTTCTTC.

This clone was detected only once. This rearrangement joins TRBV19 to TRBJ2-2; maybe TRBD1 (5 bases). Trimming cost V 4 bases and J 6 bases, with 9 bases left between them. Germline V gene data show CDR1 as LNHDA and CDR2 as SQIVND (reference sequence). This CDR3 comprises 13 residues. The CDR3 DNA follows: TGTGCCAGTAGTAGGCCCAGGGCCGGGGAGCTGTTTTTT. Amino acids: CASSRPRAGELFF.

The CDR3 DNA reads TGCAGCGTCGGACAGGGGGGCGACGGGGAGCTGTTTTTT. Translated: CSVGQGGDGELFF. The V call is TRBV29-1, the J call TRBJ2-2; 10 bases match TRBD1. The J segment lost 7 bases and the V segment lost 6 bases, leaving 5 bases of the junction unmatched. Germline V gives CDR1 SQVTM, CDR2 ANQGSEA. CDR3 length equals 13 residues.

The chain has TRBV5-1 and TRBJ2-3, with D possibly matching TRBD1 (5 bases). With 2 bases removed from V and 1 base from J, the gap between germline ends came to 8 bases. The germline CDR1 and CDR2 sequences are SGHRS and YFSETQ. The length of the CDR3 is 14 residues. In nucleotides, the CDR3 is TGCGCCAGCAGCTTCAGGGTAGGCACAGATACGCAGTATTTT. It translates to CASSFRVGTDTQYF.

The J gene is TRBJ2-4, the V gene TRBV27; D remains ambiguous. V was pared by 3 bases and J by 0 bases, with 12 bases between. The germline gives CDR1 MNHEY, CDR2 SMNVEV (reference sequence). There are 16 residues in the CDR3. CDR3 nucleotide sequence: TGTGCCAGCAGTTTTAGCTTAGTTACAGCCAAAAACATTCAGTACTTC. This translates into CASSFSLVTAKNIQYF.

The CDR3, as DNA: TGTGCCAGCAGCTTAGATCCTGCTGATACGCAGTATTTT. It specifies CASSLDPADTQYF. The chain employs TRBV11-2 and TRBJ2-3; D unresolved. Germline V gives CDR1 SGHAT, CDR2 FQNNGV. V lost 0 bases and J 6 bases, leaving 7 bases between the germline ends. The CDR3 sequence is 13 residues long. The full variable domain, in which reference TRBV11-2 and TRBJ2-3 provide the parts outside the CDR3, is EAGVAQSPRYKIIEKRQSVAFWCNPISGHATLYWYQQILGQGPKLLIQFQNNGVVDDSQLPKDRFSAERLKGVDSTLKIQPAKLEDSAVYLCASSLDPADTQYFGPGTRLTVL.

This rearrangement joins TRBV5-1 to TRBJ2-6, with unresolved D. V lost 5 bases to trimming and J lost 0 bases, with 9 bases between them. Germline loops: CDR1 SGHRS, CDR2 YFSETQ. This CDR3 region has 15 residues. The CDR3 spells CASRPISSGANVLTF. The CDR3, as DNA: TGCGCCAGCAGACCTATTAGCTCTGGGGCCAACGTCCTGACTTTC.

The rearrangement uses TRBV5-4 and TRBJ2-2; D may match TRBD1 or TRBD2 (5 bases each). The V gene's germline CDR1 is SGHNT and CDR2 YYREEE (reference sequence). V was cut by 3 bases and J by 5 bases, with 11 bases left in between. This CDR3 comprises 14 residues. The CDR3 coding sequence is TGTGCCAGCAGCTATCCGGGACCAACCGGGGAGCTGTTTTTT. This codes for CASSYPGPTGELFF.

This chain uses TRBV19 with TRBJ2-1; 13 bases match TRBD2. CDR1 and CDR2 (germline): LNHDA, SQIVND (reference sequence). The CDR3 is 13 residues long. After removal of 11 bases from V and 9 bases from J, the junction contained 7 bases not matched to a gene. Here the CDR3 reads CASTSGRAIEQFF. CDR3 DNA sequence: TGTGCCTCAACTAGCGGGAGGGCGATTGAGCAGTTCTTC. Full variable domain (rest looked up from reference TRBV19 and TRBJ2-1): DGGITQSPKYLFRKEGQNVTLSCEQNLNHDAMYWYRQDPGQGLRLIYYSQIVNDFQKGDIAEGYSVSREKKESFPLTVTSAQKNPTAFYLCASTSGRAIEQFFGPGTRLTVL.

This clone is a singleton in its sample. V and J are TRBV19 and TRBJ2-1, with 9 bases fitting TRBD1. The CDR3 sequence is 16 residues long. V lost 3 bases to trimming and J lost 2 bases; unmatched junction nucleotides: 5. Germline loops: CDR1 LNHDA, CDR2 SQIVND (reference sequence). The CDR3 bases are TGTGCCAGTAGTATTTTAGACAGGGGGACCTACAATGAGCAGTTCTTC. This sequence encodes CASSILDRGTYNEQFF.

The V and J genes are TRBV10-3 and TRBJ2-7, with 9 bases matching TRBD1. V lost 4 bases to trimming and J lost 5 bases; unmatched junction nucleotides: 15. The CDR3 loop spans 17 amino acids. Germline CDR1 is ENHRY and CDR2 is SYGVKD. The CDR3 DNA reads as TGTGCCATCAGTGGGACAGGGGAGTCCCTCGGGGTGGACGAGCAGTACTTC. Translating it yields CAISGTGESLGVDEQYF.

The rearrangement uses TRBV19 and TRBJ2-5; 7 bases line up with TRBD2. CDR1 and CDR2 (germline): LNHDA, SQIVND (reference sequence). This CDR3 has 14 residues. With 3 bases clipped from V and 2 bases from J, the junction kept 3 bases outside the gene matches. CDR3 bases: TGTGCCAGTAGTATGGGACTATTACAAGAGACCCAGTACTTC. Translation gives CASSMGLLQETQYF.

J is TRBJ2-7 and V is TRBV10-3; the D gene could be TRBD1 or TRBD2 (6 bases each). The V end was cut by 4 bases, the J end by 6 bases, with 16 bases between. The CDR3 has 14 residues. The germline gives CDR1 ENHRY, CDR2 SYGVKD. CDR3 in DNA: TGTGCCATCAGTGCGAGTCCGGGGGCTGGCGAGCAGTACTTC. It encodes CAISASPGAGEQYF.

The chain employs TRBV9 and TRBJ2-2, with D possibly being TRBD1 or TRBD2 (6 bases each). The CDR3 contains 16 residues. The ends were cut back, 0 bases at V and 4 bases at J, with 13 bases in the middle. Germline loops: CDR1 SGDLS, CDR2 YYNGEE. The DNA for the CDR3 is TGTGCCAGCAGCGTAGAGATGGGGGGCCGCACCGGGGAGCTGTTTTTT. Amino acids: CASSVEMGGRTGELFF. The full variable domain, rest sourced from reference TRBV9 and TRBJ2-2, is DSGVTQTPKHLITATGQRVTLRCSPRSGDLSVYWYQQSLDQGLQFLIQYYNGEERAKGNILERFSAQQFPDLHSELNLSSLELGDSALYFCASSVEMGGRTGELFFGEGSRLTVL.

The rearrangement joins TRBV10-1 to TRBJ2-1, with D possibly being TRBD2 (5 bases). V shed 0 bases and J shed 6 bases, with 12 bases lying between them. Germline values: CDR1 WNHNN, CDR2 SYGVQD (reference sequence). This CDR3 is 15 amino acids long. DNA for the CDR3: TGCGCCAGCAGTGAGTCGAGGGAGTGGGGCAATGAGCAGTTCTTC. Translated: CASSESREWGNEQFF.

This rearrangement joins TRBV27 to TRBJ2-5; D perhaps matches TRBD2 (5 bases). The V end was cut by 0 bases, the J end by 4 bases, with 12 bases between. CDR1 is MNHEY and CDR2 is SMNVEV in the germline V gene (reference sequence). The CDR3 contains 15 residues. The DNA of the CDR3 is TGTGCCAGCAGTTTATCCGGAGGAGTTGGAGAGACCCAGTACTTC. Translated: CASSLSGGVGETQYF.

The V and J genes are TRBV6-1 and TRBJ2-6, with D perhaps being TRBD1 or TRBD2 (5 bases each). Germline CDR1 is MNHNS and CDR2 is SASEGT. Between the trimmed V and J ends, which lost 8 bases and 3 bases, there was a span of 8 bases. The CDR3 is 13 amino acids. This CDR3 reads CASRGHGANVLTF. The CDR3 nucleotides read TGTGCCAGCCGGGGCCATGGGGCCAACGTCCTGACTTTC.

This clone has just one count. V gene TRBV19 combines with J gene TRBJ2-7, with TRBD2 matching 10 bases. This CDR3 contains 13 residues. Germline-derived CDR1 and CDR2 are LNHDA and SQIVND (reference sequence). The V gene end was trimmed by 9 bases and the J gene end by 4 bases; junction bases not matched to a gene: 6. The CDR3 region is CARGGLAEYEQYF. CDR3 nucleotides: TGTGCCAGGGGTGGACTAGCGGAATACGAGCAGTACTTC.

The chain recombines TRBV20-1 with TRBJ2-3; weak D call: TRBD2 (5 bases). Trimming stripped 4 bases from V and 5 bases from J, with 7 bases between. Germline assignment: CDR1 DFQATT and CDR2 SNEGSKA (reference sequence). The CDR3 is 11 residues long. CDR3 sequence (DNA): TGCAGTGCTAAGGCGGGAGATACGCAGTATTTT. Translating it yields CSAKAGDTQYF.

The rearrangement uses TRBV25-1 and TRBJ2-2; 11 bases map to TRBD2. V was clipped by 4 bases and J by 0 bases; unmatched bases: 1. The CDR3 length is 16 residues. Germline-derived CDR1 and CDR2 are MGHDK and SYGVNS. As DNA, the CDR3 is TGTGCCAGCAGTGTAGCGGGAGGGACGAACACCGGGGAGCTGTTTTTT. Translated, it gives CASSVAGGTNTGELFF.